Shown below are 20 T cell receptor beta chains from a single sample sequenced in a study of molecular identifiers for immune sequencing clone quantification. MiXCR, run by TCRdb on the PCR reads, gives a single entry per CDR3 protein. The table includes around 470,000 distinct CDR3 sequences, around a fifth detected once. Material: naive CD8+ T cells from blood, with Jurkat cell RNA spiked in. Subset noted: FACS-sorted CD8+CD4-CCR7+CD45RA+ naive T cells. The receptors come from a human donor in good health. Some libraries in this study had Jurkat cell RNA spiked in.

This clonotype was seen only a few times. As DNA, the CDR3 is TGTGCCAGCAGTCGCCTCGGGGTCTCTGGGGCCAACGTCCTGACTTTC. It is translated as CASSRLGVSGANVLTF. This chain links TRBV27 with TRBJ2-6; possibly TRBD2 for D (5 bases). The V gene lost 5 bases and the J gene lost 0 bases, with 11 bases spanning the gap. The CDR3 totals 16 residues. Germline CDR1 MNHEY, CDR2 SMNVEV (reference sequence).

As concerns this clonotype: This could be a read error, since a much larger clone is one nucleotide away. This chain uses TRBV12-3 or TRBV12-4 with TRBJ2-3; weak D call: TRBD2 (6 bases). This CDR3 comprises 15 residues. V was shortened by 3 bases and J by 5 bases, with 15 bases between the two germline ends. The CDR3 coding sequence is TGTGCCAGCAGTTTTGCGGGACGGGGGATAGATACGCAGTATTTT. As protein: CASSFAGRGIDTQYF.

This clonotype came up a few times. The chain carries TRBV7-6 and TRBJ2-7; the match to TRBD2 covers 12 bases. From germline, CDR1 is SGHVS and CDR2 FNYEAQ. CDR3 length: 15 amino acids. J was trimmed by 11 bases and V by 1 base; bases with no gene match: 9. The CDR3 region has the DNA TGTGCCAGCAGCTTAGATCTAGCGGGAGGGACGGGAAAGTACTTC. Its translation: CASSLDLAGGTGKYF.

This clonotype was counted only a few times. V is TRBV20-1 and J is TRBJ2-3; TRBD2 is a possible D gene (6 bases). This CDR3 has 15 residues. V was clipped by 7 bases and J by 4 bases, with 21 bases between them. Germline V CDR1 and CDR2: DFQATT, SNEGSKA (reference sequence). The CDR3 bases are TGCAGTGAAAGCGGGCGGGATGGTCTCTCAGATACGCAGTATTTT. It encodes CSESGRDGLSDTQYF.

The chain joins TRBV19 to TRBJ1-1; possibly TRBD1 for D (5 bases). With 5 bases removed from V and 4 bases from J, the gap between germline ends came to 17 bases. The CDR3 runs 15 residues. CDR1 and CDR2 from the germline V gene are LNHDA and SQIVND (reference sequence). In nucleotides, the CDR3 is TGTGCCAGTAGTTTCAACGGGGTGGGGGTCACTGAAGCTTTCTTT. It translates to CASSFNGVGVTEAFF. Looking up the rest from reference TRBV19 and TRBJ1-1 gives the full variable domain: DGGITQSPKYLFRKEGQNVTLSCEQNLNHDAMYWYRQDPGQGLRLIYYSQIVNDFQKGDIAEGYSVSREKKESFPLTVTSAQKNPTAFYLCASSFNGVGVTEAFFGQGTRLTVV.

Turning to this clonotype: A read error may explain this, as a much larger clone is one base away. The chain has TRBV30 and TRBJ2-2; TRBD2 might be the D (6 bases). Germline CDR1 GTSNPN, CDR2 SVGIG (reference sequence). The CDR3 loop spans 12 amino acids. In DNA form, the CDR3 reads TGTGCCTGGGTCCCACCGCGCGGGGTGCTGTTTTTT. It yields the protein CAWVPPRGVLFF. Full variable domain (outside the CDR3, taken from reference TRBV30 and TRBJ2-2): SQTIHQWPATLVQPVGSPLSLECTVEGTSNPNLYWYRQAAGRGLQLLFYSVGIGQISSEVPQNLSASRPQDRQFILSSKKLLLSDSGFYLCAWVPPRGVLFFGEGSRLTVL.

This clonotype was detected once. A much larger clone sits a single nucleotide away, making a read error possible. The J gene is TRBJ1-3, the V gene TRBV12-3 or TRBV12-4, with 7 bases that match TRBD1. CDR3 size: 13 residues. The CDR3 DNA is TGTGCCAGCAGACAGGGGTCTGGAAACACCGTATATTTT. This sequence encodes CASRQGSGNTVYF.

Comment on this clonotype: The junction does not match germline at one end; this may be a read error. The CDR3 here is CAGSVTRDSLYEQCF. In nucleotides, the CDR3 is TGTGCCGGTAGTGTCACTCGGGACAGCCTCTACGAGCAGTGCTTC. The chain employs TRBV19 and TRBJ2-7, with 7 bases identical to TRBD1. Germline values: CDR1 LNHDA, CDR2 SQIVND (reference sequence). This CDR3 spans 15 amino acids. Complete variable domain (other parts from reference TRBV19 and TRBJ2-7): DGGITQSPKYLFRKEGQNVTLSCEQNLNHDAMYWYRQDPGQGLRLIYYSQIVNDFQKGDIAEGYSVSREKKESFPLTVTSAQKNPTAFYLCAGSVTRDSLYEQCFGPGTRLTVT.

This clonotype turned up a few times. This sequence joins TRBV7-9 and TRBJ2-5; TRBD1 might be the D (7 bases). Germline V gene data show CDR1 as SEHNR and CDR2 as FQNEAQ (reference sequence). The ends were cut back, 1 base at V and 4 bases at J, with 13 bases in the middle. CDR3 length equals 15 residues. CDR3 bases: TGTGCCAGCAGCTTAGTACTAGCAGGGGGAGAGACCCAGTACTTC. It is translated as CASSLVLAGGETQYF.

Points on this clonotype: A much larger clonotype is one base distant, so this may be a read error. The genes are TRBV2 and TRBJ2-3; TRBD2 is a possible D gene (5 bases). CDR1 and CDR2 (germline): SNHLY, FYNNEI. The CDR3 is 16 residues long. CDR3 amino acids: CASSVARNPSTDTQCF. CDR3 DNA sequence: TGTGCCAGCAGTGTGGCTAGAAACCCTAGCACAGATACGCAGTGTTTT.

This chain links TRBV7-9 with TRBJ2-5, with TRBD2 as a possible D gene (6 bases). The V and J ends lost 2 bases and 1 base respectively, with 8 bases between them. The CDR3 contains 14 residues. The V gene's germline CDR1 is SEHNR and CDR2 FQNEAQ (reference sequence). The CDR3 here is CASSLTEGQETQYF. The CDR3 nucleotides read TGTGCCAGCAGCTTAACGGAGGGCCAAGAGACCCAGTACTTC.

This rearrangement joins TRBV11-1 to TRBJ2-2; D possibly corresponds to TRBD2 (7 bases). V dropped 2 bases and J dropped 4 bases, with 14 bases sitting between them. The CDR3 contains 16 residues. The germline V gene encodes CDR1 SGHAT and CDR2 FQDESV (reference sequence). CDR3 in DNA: TGTGCCAGCAGCTTACCCGGGGGGCTGGGCACCGGGGAGCTGTTTTTT. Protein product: CASSLPGGLGTGELFF.

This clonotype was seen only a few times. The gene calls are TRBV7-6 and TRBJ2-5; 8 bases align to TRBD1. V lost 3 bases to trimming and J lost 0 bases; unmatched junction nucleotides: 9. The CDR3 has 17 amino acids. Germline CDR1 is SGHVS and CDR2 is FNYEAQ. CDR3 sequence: CASSFSGTGVYQETQYF. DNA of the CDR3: TGTGCCAGCAGCTTCTCCGGGACAGGAGTGTACCAAGAGACCCAGTACTTC.

The CDR3 DNA reads as TGTGCCAGCAGTTCCTGGACAGGGTCGACCTACAATGAGCAGTTCTTC. This sequence encodes CASSSWTGSTYNEQFF. The chain employs TRBV6-5 and TRBJ2-1; TRBD1 agrees at 8 bases. This CDR3 contains 16 residues. J lost 2 bases, V lost 4 bases, and 7 bases had no gene match. CDR1 is MNHEY and CDR2 is SVGAGI in the germline V gene.

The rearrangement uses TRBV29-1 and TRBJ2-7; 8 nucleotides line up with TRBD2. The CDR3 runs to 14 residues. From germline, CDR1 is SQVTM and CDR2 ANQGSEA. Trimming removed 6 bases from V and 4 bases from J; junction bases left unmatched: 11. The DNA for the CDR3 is TGCAGCGTCCCTCTAGCGGGTGAAAGGTACGAGCAGTACTTC. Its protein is CSVPLAGERYEQYF.

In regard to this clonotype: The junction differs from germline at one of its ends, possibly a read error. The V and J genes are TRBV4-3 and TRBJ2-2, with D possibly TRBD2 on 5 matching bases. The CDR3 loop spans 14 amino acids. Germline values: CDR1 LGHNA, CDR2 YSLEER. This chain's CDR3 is CASSQGRRAGEQFF. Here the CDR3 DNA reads TGCGCCAGCAGCCAAGGTCGGCGGGCCGGGGAGCAGTTTTTT.

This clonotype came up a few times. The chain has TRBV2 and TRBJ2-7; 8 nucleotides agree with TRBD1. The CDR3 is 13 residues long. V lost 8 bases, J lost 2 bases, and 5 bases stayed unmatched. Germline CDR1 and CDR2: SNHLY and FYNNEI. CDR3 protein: CASAATGAYEQYF. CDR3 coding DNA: TGTGCCAGCGCTGCGACAGGGGCCTACGAGCAGTACTTC.

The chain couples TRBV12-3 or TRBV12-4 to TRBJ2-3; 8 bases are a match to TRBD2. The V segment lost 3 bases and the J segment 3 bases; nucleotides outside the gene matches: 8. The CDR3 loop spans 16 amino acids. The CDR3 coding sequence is TGTGCCAGCAGTTTTCTTGTCGGGGGGGCAACAGATACGCAGTATTTT. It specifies CASSFLVGGATDTQYF.

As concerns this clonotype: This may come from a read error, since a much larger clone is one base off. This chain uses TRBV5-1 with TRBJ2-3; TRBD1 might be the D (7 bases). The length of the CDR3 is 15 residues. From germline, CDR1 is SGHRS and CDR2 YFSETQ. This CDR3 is CASSHGDFRTGTQYF. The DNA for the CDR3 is TGCGCCAGCAGCCACGGGGACTTTCGGACAGGTACGCAGTATTTT. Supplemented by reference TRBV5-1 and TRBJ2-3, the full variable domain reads KAGVTQTPRYLIKTRGQQVTLSCSPISGHRSVSWYQQTPGQGLQFLFEYFSETQRNKGNFPGRFSGRQFSNSRSEMNVSTLELGDSALYLCASSHGDFRTGTQYFGPGTRLTVL.

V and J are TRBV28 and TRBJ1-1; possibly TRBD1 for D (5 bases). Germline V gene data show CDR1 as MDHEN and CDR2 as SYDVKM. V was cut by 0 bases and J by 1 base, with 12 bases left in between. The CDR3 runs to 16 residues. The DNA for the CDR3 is TGTGCCAGCAGTTTATGGGGGGGGGGTGAGAACACTGAAGCTTTCTTT. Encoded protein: CASSLWGGGENTEAFF.